Below, 9 T cell receptor beta chains from the same sample are listed, as sequenced in a study of T cells expressing NK-cell markers. TCRdb re-called the 5' RACE reads and gives one entry per CDR3 protein, without DNA. In total, the table holds hundreds of thousands of distinct CDR3 sequences. Sequencing input: blood T cells: a sorted CD56 or NKG2C T cell subset, CD4+ or CD8+ T cells, or bulk PBMC T cells (not recorded which). The receptors shown here come from a woman between 18 and 70 years old in good health.

This chain joins TRBV9 and TRBJ1-2; TCRdb proposes TRBD1, but this gene call is untestable without DNA. This CDR3 has 15 residues. CDR1 and CDR2 from the germline V gene are SGDLS and YYNGEE. The CDR3 loop reads CASSVAEGQAYGYTF. Full variable domain (missing parts from reference TRBV9 and TRBJ1-2): DSGVTQTPKHLITATGQRVTLRCSPRSGDLSVYWYQQSLDQGLQFLIQYYNGEERAKGNILERFSAQQFPDLHSELNLSSLELGDSALYFCASSVAEGQAYGYTFGSGTRLTVV.

V gene TRBV4-1 combines with J gene TRBJ1-3; TCRdb returns TRBD1, unconfirmable since there is no DNA. Germline CDR1 reads MGHRA; CDR2 reads YSYEKL. The CDR3 spans 14 residues. The chain's CDR3 is CASSPDRIGNTIYF.

The chain has TRBV18 and TRBJ1-5. The CDR3 totals 15 residues. CDR1 is KGHSH, CDR2 LQKENI, per germline. The CDR3 reads CASSPTANSNQPQHF. The full variable domain, in which reference TRBV18 and TRBJ1-5 provide the parts outside the CDR3, is NAGVMQNPRHLVRRRGQEARLRCSPMKGHSHVYWYRQLPEEGLKFMVYLQKENIIDESGMPKERFSAEFPKEGPSILRIQQVVRGDSAAYFCASSPTANSNQPQHFGDGTRLSIL.

This chain uses TRBV5-1 with TRBJ2-3; there is no DNA to check the TCRdb D call of TRBD2. Looked up from germline, CDR1 is SGHRS and CDR2 is YFSETQ. This CDR3 spans 17 amino acids. Here the CDR3 reads CASSLTSGGRRTDTQYF.

V is TRBV7-2 and J is TRBJ2-5; the D gene TCRdb calls, TRBD1, cannot be checked with no DNA. CDR1 SGHTA and CDR2 FQGNSA come from the germline V gene. This CDR3 is built from 16 residues. The CDR3 sequence is CASSSLGQGSRETQYF.

V gene TRBV5-1 combines with J gene TRBJ2-2; TCRdb lists TRBD1, though no DNA is available to test this call. Germline CDR1 SGHRS, CDR2 YFSETQ. The CDR3 totals 15 residues. The CDR3 region is CASQGDPSSTGELFF.

This chain joins TRBV18 and TRBJ2-1; TCRdb lists TRBD2, though no DNA is available to test this call. The CDR3 spans 16 residues. Germline loops: CDR1 KGHSH, CDR2 LQKENI. The CDR3 is CASSPPLAGGYNEQFF.

V is TRBV5-4 and J is TRBJ1-2; there is no DNA to check the TCRdb D call of TRBD1. This CDR3 comprises 14 residues. Germline V gene lookup returns CDR1 SGHNT and CDR2 YYREEE (reference sequence). CDR3 region: CASSFRTGLYGYTF.

The rearrangement uses TRBV19 and TRBJ2-5. This CDR3 is 13 amino acids long. From germline, CDR1 is LNHDA and CDR2 SQIVND (reference sequence). CDR3 in amino acids: CASSDTRQETQYF.